This TCR beta chain originates from a study of control samples from healthy donors and cancer patients. CDR1 is LNHNV and CDR2 is YYDKDF in the germline V gene (reference sequence). The V segment lost 2 bases and the J segment 1 base; nucleotides outside the gene matches: 5. CDR3 size: 15 residues. Method: immunoSEQ multiplex PCR; TCRdb's copy keeps in-frame clones and lacks some. In the table there are about 94,000 clones, less than 95% of which are singletons. The rearrangement uses TRBV15 and TRBJ2-7; TRBD1 matches at 7 bases. The sequencing sample was made of blood. This TCR was sampled from a woman younger than 30 in good health. For the CDR3, the DNA is TGTGCCACCAGCAGAACCGGGACAGTTTCCTACGAGCAGTACTTC. It yields the protein CATSRTGTVSYEQYF.